A single sample gave rise to the 9 T cell receptor beta chains below, sequenced in a study of T-cell memory formation after mild COVID-19 (dated by TCRdb to the early 2020s). The method behind the library was 5' RACE. For sequencing, an Illumina NovaSeq 6000 was employed. TCRdb reprocessing: public reads trimmed at Q25 with fastp, clones called with MiXCR, in-frame beta chains kept. Records with the same CDR3 protein are collapsed into one entry carrying the most frequent genes and DNA. For this sample there are approximately 60,000 distinct CDR3 sequences; about a tenth appear just once. Clones ranked in the top ten supply around 1.1% of the sample. The sequenced material came from PBMCs or a T cell subset sorted from them (not recorded which). Every receptor here comes from a man aged 18 to 30 who had mild COVID-19 (a few samples of this study predate the infection). The sample titles of this study are shuffled in the database, so cell type and time point are left out; the donor was told from shared clones.

V is TRBV7-2 and J is TRBJ2-3; D remains ambiguous. Deletions cut 4 bases from V and 4 bases from J, with 6 bases between. This CDR3 is built from 12 residues. CDR1 is SGHTA and CDR2 is FQGNSA in the germline V gene. CDR3: CASSSSPDTQYF. The CDR3 bases are TGTGCCAGCAGCTCCAGCCCAGATACGCAGTATTTT. The full variable domain, completed using reference TRBV7-2 and TRBJ2-3, is GAGVSQSPSNKVTEKGKDVELRCDPISGHTALYWYRQSLGQGLEFLIYFQGNSAPDKSGLPSDRFSAERTGGSVSTLTIQRTQQEDSAVYLCASSSSPDTQYFGPGTRLTVL.

This sequence joins TRBV5-4 and TRBJ1-4, with 9 bases matching TRBD1. There are 16 residues in the CDR3. The V gene's germline CDR1 is SGHNT and CDR2 YYREEE (reference sequence). The trim removed 0 bases at V and 2 bases at J, leaving 2 bases unmatched. The CDR3 DNA follows: TGTGCCAGCAGCTTGGGACAGGGGGGGACTAATGAAAAACTGTTTTTT. Translation: CASSLGQGGTNEKLFF.

This clonotype was counted at least ten times. The chain joins TRBV5-1 to TRBJ2-3; D is undetermined. CDR1 SGHRS and CDR2 YFSETQ come from the germline V gene. Trimming removed 0 bases from V and 1 base from J, with 6 bases in between. This CDR3 is 14 amino acids long. CDR3 coding DNA: TGCGCCAGCAGCTTGGCGGCAGGCACAGATACGCAGTATTTT. It translates to CASSLAAGTDTQYF.

This clonotype was seen many times. The chain carries TRBV28 and TRBJ2-2; no reliable D call. CDR1 is MDHEN, CDR2 SYDVKM, per germline. V was cut by 7 bases and J by 4 bases, with 10 bases left in between. This CDR3 comprises 13 residues. The CDR3 protein is CASTQWGTGELFF. DNA of the CDR3: TGTGCCAGCACCCAGTGGGGCACCGGGGAGCTGTTTTTT.

CDR3 sequence: CASRAGSNQPQHF. CDR3 nucleotides: TGTGCCAGTAGGGCTGGGAGCAATCAGCCCCAGCATTTT. V gene TRBV19 combines with J gene TRBJ1-5; D gene ambiguous. V lost 6 bases and J 1 base, leaving 7 bases between the germline ends. The CDR3 runs 13 residues. Germline CDR1 LNHDA, CDR2 SQIVND (reference sequence).

This clonotype occurred a few times. The rearrangement joins TRBV27 to TRBJ2-5; 7 nucleotides line up with TRBD1. The germline CDR1 and CDR2 sequences are MNHEY and SMNVEV (reference sequence). With 6 bases clipped from V and 5 bases from J, the junction kept 21 bases outside the gene matches. This CDR3 is built from 18 residues. CDR3 nucleotide sequence: TGTGCCAGCAGCCATAGGGAACTCCGACAAGGGGGCGGCGAGACCCAGTACTTC. Translation: CASSHRELRQGGGETQYF.

The chain joins TRBV19 to TRBJ1-1; 8 bases fit TRBD1. The CDR3 spans 13 residues. Losses at the gene ends were 6 bases for V and 4 bases for J; bases not matched to a gene: 4. From germline, CDR1 is LNHDA and CDR2 SQIVND (reference sequence). In DNA, the CDR3 is TGTGCCAGTAGCTTCGGGACAGGCACTGAAGCTTTCTTT. This translates into CASSFGTGTEAFF.

In this sample, this clonotype turned up a few times. The J gene is TRBJ2-7, the V gene TRBV7-2; TRBD2 matches at 11 bases. The V gene end was trimmed by 6 bases and the J gene end by 6 bases; junction bases not matched to a gene: 7. This CDR3 is built from 14 residues. Germline V gene sequence: CDR1 SGHTA, CDR2 FQGNSA. CDR3 protein: CASSLTSGGLEQYF. The CDR3 bases are TGTGCCAGCAGTCTTACTAGCGGGGGACTCGAGCAGTACTTC.

This clonotype was seen a few times. The rearrangement links TRBV5-5 to TRBJ1-6; D is ambiguous. Trimming took 4 bases from V and 6 from J, leaving 17 bases between them. The germline V gene has CDR1 SGHKS and CDR2 YYEKEE (reference sequence). This CDR3 is 16 amino acids long. CDR3 loop: CASSPDRGITNSPLHF. The CDR3 DNA follows: TGTGCCAGCAGCCCGGATCGGGGAATAACTAATTCACCCCTCCACTTT.